The rows below give T cell receptor beta chains drawn from one sample of a study of shared clonotypes between healthy human individuals. The table came from immunoSEQ multiplex PCR; TCRdb's copy has only in-frame clones and leaves some out. Altogether roughly 1,500,000 clones are present, about 98.5% being singletons, with the ten largest covering approximately 0.4%. Sample: naive CD4+ T cells sorted from blood. The receptors stem from a man younger than 40 in good health. Both conserved end residues are part of each CDR3. Fields, in order: J gene, clone size, V gene, D gene, CDR3 protein, CDR3 DNA. A D gene is named only where the DNA matches it firmly. Clone size is given for some rows only: seen once, a few or many times, or a class if the clone is expanded.

>TRBJ2-3|NA|TRBV7-9|NA
CASSKGRTGSSDTQYF
TGTGCCAGCAGCAAGGGGCGAACAGGGTCTTCAGATACGCAGTATTTT
>TRBJ2-5|once|TRBV9|NA
CASSVEGGAPQETQYF
TGTGCCAGCAGCGTAGAAGGCGGGGCCCCACAAGAGACCCAGTACTTC
>TRBJ2-3|NA|TRBV14|NA
CASSQLSSVSTDTQYF
TGTGCCAGCAGCCAACTTTCTAGCGTATCCACAGATACGCAGTATTTT
>TRBJ2-3|NA|TRBV7-8|TRBD2
CASSFPSGLAGTDTQYF
TGTGCCAGCAGCTTCCCCTCGGGACTAGCGGGAACAGATACGCAGTATTTT
>TRBJ2-1|once|TRBV2|NA
CASSASMSSYNEQFF
TGTGCCAGCAGTGCGAGTATGAGCTCCTACAATGAGCAGTTCTTC
>TRBJ1-2|NA|TRBV9|NA
CASSAALVNYGYTF
TGTGCCAGCAGTGCTGCTTTGGTCAACTATGGCTACACCTTC
>TRBJ1-5|NA|TRBV19|TRBD1
CASTKDRVNQPQHF
TGTGCCAGTACGAAGGACAGGGTCAATCAGCCCCAGCATTTT
>TRBJ2-2|NA|TRBV6-5|TRBD1
CASSYHRGRDGELFF
TGTGCCAGCAGTTACCACAGGGGCAGGGACGGGGAGCTGTTTTTT
>TRBJ2-7|NA|TRBV7-8|NA
CASSLESGAYEQYF
TGTGCCAGCAGCTTAGAATCAGGGGCCTACGAGCAGTACTTC
>TRBJ2-1|NA|TRBV18|NA
CASSPGLGQSYNEQFF
TGTGCCAGCTCACCAGGCCTTGGGCAATCCTACAATGAGCAGTTCTTC
>TRBJ1-3|once|TRBV7-9|NA
CASSLAASSGNTIYF
TGTGCCAGCAGCTTAGCGGCGAGCTCTGGAAACACCATATATTTT
>TRBJ2-7|once|TRBV4-1|TRBD2
CASSLSGGERYEQYF
TGCGCCAGCAGCCTTTCGGGAGGGGAACGCTACGAGCAGTACTTC
>TRBJ2-6|NA|TRBV28|NA
CASSLSVGANVLTF
TGTGCCAGCAGTTTAAGTGTTGGGGCCAACGTCCTGACTTTC
>TRBJ2-1|NA|TRBV5-5|TRBD2
CASSTGTSGYNEQFF
TGTGCCAGCAGCACCGGGACTAGCGGGTACAATGAGCAGTTCTTC
>TRBJ2-1|NA|TRBV19|TRBD2
CASTTPRTSGISSYNEQFF
TGTGCCAGTACCACTCCCAGGACTAGCGGGATTAGCTCCTACAATGAGCAGTTCTTC
>TRBJ2-7|NA|TRBV6-1|TRBD2
CASSEDGLAGPVSYEQYF
TGTGCCAGCAGTGAAGATGGACTAGCGGGACCCGTCTCCTACGAGCAGTACTTC
>TRBJ1-4|NA|TRBV2|NA
CASRRGVGSEKLFF
TGTGCCAGCAGGAGGGGTGTCGGTAGCGAAAAACTGTTTTTT
>TRBJ2-1|NA|TRBV4-1|TRBD1
CASSPGQPRGEQFF
TGCGCCAGCAGTCCGGGACAGCCGAGGGGTGAGCAGTTCTTC
>TRBJ1-4|NA|TRBV6-5|NA
CASRLQGTRGEKLFF
TGTGCCAGCAGATTACAAGGGACAAGAGGTGAAAAACTGTTTTTT
>TRBJ1-3|once|TRBV25-1|TRBD1
CASSDPGQGFGNTIYF
TGTGCCAGCAGTGACCCGGGACAGGGCTTTGGAAACACCATATATTTT
>TRBJ2-3|once|TRBV5-1|NA
CASSLAGPSTDTQYF
TGCGCCAGCAGCTTGGCTGGGCCATCCACAGATACGCAGTATTTT
>TRBJ1-2|NA|TRBV18|NA
CASSPRTAPYGYTF
TGTGCCAGCTCACCACGGACCGCACCTTATGGCTACACCTTC
>TRBJ2-1|NA|TRBV18|TRBD1
CASSLKPGQGADEQFF
TGTGCCAGCTCACTGAAGCCGGGACAGGGAGCCGATGAGCAGTTCTTC
>TRBJ2-5|NA|TRBV19|NA
CASSPRGWGQETQYF
TGTGCCAGTAGCCCCCGGGGGTGGGGTCAAGAGACCCAGTACTTC
>TRBJ2-2|NA|TRBV19|NA
CASGGFSSSTGELFF
TGTGCCAGTGGGGGGTTTAGTTCCTCCACCGGGGAGCTGTTTTTT
>TRBJ1-4|NA|TRBV6-5|TRBD1
CASSRWTGNEKLFF
TGTGCCAGCAGTCGTTGGACAGGGAATGAAAAACTGTTTTTT
>TRBJ2-4|NA|TRBV29-1|NA
CSVAEQRKSIQYF
TGCAGCGTTGCGGAACAAAGAAAAAGCATTCAGTACTTC
>TRBJ2-2|NA|TRBV4-1|NA
CASSHVDRNTGELFF
TGCGCCAGCAGCCATGTAGACAGGAACACCGGGGAGCTGTTTTTT
>TRBJ2-5|NA|TRBV18|NA
CASSPWTLPLETQYF
TGTGCCAGCTCACCCTGGACACTGCCTCTAGAGACCCAGTACTTC
>TRBJ2-7|NA|TRBV5-1|NA
CASSLVPGPYEQYF
TGCGCCAGCAGCTTGGTCCCCGGCCCCTACGAGCAGTACTTC
>TRBJ1-1|NA|TRBV6-1|TRBD1
CASTRTGGVNTEAFF
TGTGCCAGCACTAGGACAGGGGGCGTCAACACTGAAGCTTTCTTT
>TRBJ1-4|NA|TRBV28|NA
CASSTVGGKKFEKLFF
TGTGCCAGCAGCACCGTAGGGGGTAAGAAGTTTGAAAAACTGTTTTTT
>TRBJ2-5|NA|TRBV10-2|NA
CASSKPTGRQETQYF
TGCGCCAGCAGCAAACCCACCGGGAGACAAGAGACCCAGTACTTC
>TRBJ2-2|NA|TRBV5-4|TRBD2
CASSRGTSGTGELFF
TGTGCCAGCAGCCGAGGGACTAGCGGGACCGGGGAGCTGTTTTTT
>TRBJ2-2|NA|TRBV5-4|NA
CASSLSGPWNTGELFF
TGTGCCAGCAGCTTATCGGGACCGTGGAACACCGGGGAGCTGTTTTTT
>TRBJ1-3|NA|TRBV10-2|NA
CASSGTVYSGNTIYF
TGCGCCAGCAGTGGTACAGTCTACTCTGGAAACACCATATATTTT
>TRBJ2-3|NA|TRBV11-2|NA
CASSLRLTDTQYF
TGTGCCAGCAGCTTAAGACTAACAGATACGCAGTATTTT
>TRBJ2-3|NA|TRBV5-6|NA
CASSPGGWGTDTQYF
TGTGCCAGCAGCCCTGGGGGATGGGGCACAGATACGCAGTATTTT
>TRBJ2-2|NA|TRBV7-3|NA
CASSPDMGGNTGELFF
TGTGCCAGCAGCCCAGACATGGGGGGCAACACCGGGGAGCTGTTTTTT
>TRBJ1-1|NA|TRBV7-3|NA
CASSALGGNTEAFF
TGTGCCAGCAGCGCACTGGGGGGGAACACTGAAGCTTTCTTT
>TRBJ2-7|once|TRBV5-8|NA
CASSGTGTNSYEQYF
TGTGCCAGCAGCGGTACCGGGACAAACTCCTACGAGCAGTACTTC
>TRBJ2-7|NA|TRBV5-4|TRBD2
CASSLGGRLPYEQYF
TGTGCCAGCAGCTTAGGCGGGAGATTGCCCTACGAGCAGTACTTC
>TRBJ2-2|NA|TRBV5-6|NA
CASSPPHMNTGELFF
TGTGCCAGCAGCCCACCACACATGAACACCGGGGAGCTGTTTTTT
>TRBJ2-5|NA|TRBV5-1|TRBD2
CASSSAPGGETQYF
TGCGCCAGCAGCTCGGCCCCGGGGGGAGAGACCCAGTACTTC
>TRBJ2-7|NA|TRBV4-3|NA
CASSQEGWSYEQYF
TGCGCCAGCAGCCAAGAGGGATGGTCCTACGAGCAGTACTTC
>TRBJ1-5|NA|TRBV14|NA
CASSLPGQNQPQHF
TGTGCCAGCAGCCTTCCGGGACAAAATCAGCCCCAGCATTTT
>TRBJ2-3|NA|TRBV19|NA
CASTTGARTDTQYF
TGTGCCAGTACGACGGGAGCCCGCACAGATACGCAGTATTTT